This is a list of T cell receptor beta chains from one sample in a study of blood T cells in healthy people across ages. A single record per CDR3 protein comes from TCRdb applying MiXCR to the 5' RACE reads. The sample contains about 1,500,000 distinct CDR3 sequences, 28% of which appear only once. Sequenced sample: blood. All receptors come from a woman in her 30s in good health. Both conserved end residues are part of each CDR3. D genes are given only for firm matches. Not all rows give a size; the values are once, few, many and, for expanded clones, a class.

CDR3: CSASRGRGGQETQYF
DNA: TGCAGTGCTAGTAGGGGCCGAGGGGGCCAAGAGACCCAGTACTTC
J: TRBJ2-5
V: TRBV20-1
size: few
D: -

CDR3: CASTASSLFPRRGRANEQYF
DNA: TGTGCCAGTACCGCCAGCAGTTTATTCCCCCGGAGGGGACGGGCCAACGAGCAGTACTTC
J: TRBJ2-7
V: TRBV28
size: many
D: -

CDR3: CASSDGRTARADTQYF
DNA: TGTGCCAGCAGTGATGGACGGACCGCGAGAGCAGATACGCAGTATTTT
J: TRBJ2-3
V: TRBV12-3/TRBV12-4
size: -
D: -

CDR3: CASKQGLGAKNIQYF
DNA: TGTGCCAGCAAACAGGGCCTCGGAGCCAAAAACATTCAGTACTTC
J: TRBJ2-4
V: TRBV12-3/TRBV12-4
size: few
D: -

CDR3: CASSDPGQGEETQYF
DNA: TGCGCCAGCAGTGACCCGGGACAGGGTGAAGAGACCCAGTACTTC
J: TRBJ2-5
V: TRBV10-1
size: many
D: TRBD1

CDR3: CASSIGTSRTDTQYF
DNA: TGTGCCAGCAGCATCGGGACTTCCCGCACAGATACGCAGTATTTT
J: TRBJ2-3
V: TRBV5-4
size: few
D: -

CDR3: CASSTPGQGMNEQFF
DNA: TGTGCCAGCAGTACGCCGGGACAGGGGATGAATGAGCAGTTCTTC
J: TRBJ2-1
V: TRBV27
size: few
D: TRBD1

CDR3: CAISRAIPEGRFF
DNA: TGTGCCATCAGTCGAGCTATCCCCGAAGGGCGGTTCTTC
J: TRBJ2-1
V: TRBV10-3
size: -
D: -

CDR3: CSALTDRSTDTQYF
DNA: TGCAGTGCACTAACAGACCGGAGCACAGATACGCAGTATTTT
J: TRBJ2-3
V: TRBV20-1
size: once
D: -

CDR3: CASSRGLAPDTQYF
DNA: TGTGCCAGCAGTCGAGGACTAGCTCCAGATACGCAGTATTTT
J: TRBJ2-3
V: TRBV5-6
size: few
D: TRBD2

CDR3: CASTGTGRLETQYF
DNA: TGTGCCAGCACCGGGACAGGGAGACTGGAGACCCAGTACTTC
J: TRBJ2-5
V: TRBV28
size: -
D: TRBD1